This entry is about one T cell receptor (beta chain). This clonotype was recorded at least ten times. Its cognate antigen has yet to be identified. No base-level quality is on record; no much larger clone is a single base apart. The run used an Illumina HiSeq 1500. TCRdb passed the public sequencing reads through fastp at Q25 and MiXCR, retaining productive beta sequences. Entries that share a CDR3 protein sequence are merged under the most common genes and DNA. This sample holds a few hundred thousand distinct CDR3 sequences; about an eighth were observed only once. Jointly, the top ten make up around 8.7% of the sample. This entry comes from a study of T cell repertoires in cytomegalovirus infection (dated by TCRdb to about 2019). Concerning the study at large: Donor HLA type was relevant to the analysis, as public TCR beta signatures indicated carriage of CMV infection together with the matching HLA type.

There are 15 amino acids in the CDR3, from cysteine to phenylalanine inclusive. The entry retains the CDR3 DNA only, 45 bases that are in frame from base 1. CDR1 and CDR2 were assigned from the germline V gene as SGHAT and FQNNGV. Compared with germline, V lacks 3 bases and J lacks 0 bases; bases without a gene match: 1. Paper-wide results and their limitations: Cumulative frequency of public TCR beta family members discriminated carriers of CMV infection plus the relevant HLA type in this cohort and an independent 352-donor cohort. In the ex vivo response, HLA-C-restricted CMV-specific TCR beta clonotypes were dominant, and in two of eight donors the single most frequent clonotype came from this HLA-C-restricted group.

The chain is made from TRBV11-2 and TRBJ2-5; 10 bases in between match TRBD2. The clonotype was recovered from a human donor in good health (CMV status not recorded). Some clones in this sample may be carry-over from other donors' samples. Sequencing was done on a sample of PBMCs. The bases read TGTGCCAGCAGCTTTAGCGGGGGGTACCAAGAGACCCAGTACTTC. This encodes CASSFSGGYQETQYF. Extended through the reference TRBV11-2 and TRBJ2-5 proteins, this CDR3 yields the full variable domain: EAGVAQSPRYKIIEKRQSVAFWCNPISGHATLYWYQQILGQGPKLLIQFQNNGVVDDSQLPKDRFSAERLKGVDSTLKIQPAKLEDSAVYLCASSFSGGYQETQYFGPGTRLLVL.